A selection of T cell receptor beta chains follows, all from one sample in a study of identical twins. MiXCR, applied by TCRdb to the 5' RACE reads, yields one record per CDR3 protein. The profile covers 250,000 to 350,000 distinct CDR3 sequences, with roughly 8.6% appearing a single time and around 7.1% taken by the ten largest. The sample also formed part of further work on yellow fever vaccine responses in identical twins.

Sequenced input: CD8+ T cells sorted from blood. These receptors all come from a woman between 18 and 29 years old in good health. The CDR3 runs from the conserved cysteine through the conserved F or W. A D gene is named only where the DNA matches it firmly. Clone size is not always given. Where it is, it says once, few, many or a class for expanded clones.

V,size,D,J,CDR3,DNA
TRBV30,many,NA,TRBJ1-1,CAWSVLNTEAFF,TGTGCCTGGAGTGTACTGAACACTGAAGCTTTCTTT
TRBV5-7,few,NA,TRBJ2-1,CASSSWTTPSYNEQFF,TGTGCCAGCAGCTCTTGGACCACCCCGTCCTACAATGAGCAGTTCTTC
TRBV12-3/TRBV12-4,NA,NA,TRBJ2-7,CASSPTRDNSYEQYF,TGTGCCAGCAGCCCGACCCGGGACAACTCCTACGAGCAGTACTTC
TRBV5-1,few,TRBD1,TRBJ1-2,CASSLEGGDGYTF,TGCGCCAGCAGCTTGGAAGGGGGCGATGGCTACACCTTC
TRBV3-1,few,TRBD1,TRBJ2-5,CASSQMTGGETQYF,TGTGCCAGCAGCCAAATGACAGGGGGAGAGACCCAGTACTTC
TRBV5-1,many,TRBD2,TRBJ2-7,CASSPQKTSGDSYEQYF,TGCGCCAGCAGCCCTCAGAAGACTAGCGGAGACTCTTACGAGCAGTACTTC
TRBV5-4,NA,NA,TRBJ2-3,CASSLAGYDTQYF,TGTGCCAGCAGCTTGGCGGGCTACGATACGCAGTATTTT
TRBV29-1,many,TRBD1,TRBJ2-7,CSVDRAGEQYF,TGCAGCGTGGACAGGGCGGGGGAGCAGTACTTC
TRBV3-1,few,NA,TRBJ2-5,CASSDRIASQETQYF,TGTGCCAGCAGCGACCGAATCGCCTCTCAAGAGACCCAGTACTTC
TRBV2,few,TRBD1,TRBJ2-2,CASSQRAGGASGELFF,TGTGCCAGCAGTCAGAGGGCAGGGGGCGCCTCCGGGGAGCTGTTTTTT
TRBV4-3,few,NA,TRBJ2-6,CASSQEDSGANVLTF,TGCGCCAGCAGCCAAGAGGACTCTGGGGCCAACGTCCTGACTTTC
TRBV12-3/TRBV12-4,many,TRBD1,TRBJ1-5,CASSSGGTQPQHF,TGTGCCAGCAGCTCAGGGGGCACTCAGCCCCAGCATTTT
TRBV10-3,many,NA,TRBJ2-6,CAISGEGGSGANVLTF,TGTGCCATCAGTGGAGAGGGGGGCTCCGGGGCCAACGTCCTGACTTTC
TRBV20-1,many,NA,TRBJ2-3,CSARYPGGMDTQYF,TGCAGTGCTAGGTACCCCGGCGGTATGGATACGCAGTATTTT
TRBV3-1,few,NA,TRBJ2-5,CASSQEWLAAETQYF,TGTGCCAGCAGCCAAGAGTGGCTAGCCGCGGAGACCCAGTACTTC
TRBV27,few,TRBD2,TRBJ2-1,CASSPKAGAYNEQFF,TGTGCCAGCAGTCCCAAAGCGGGAGCGTACAATGAGCAGTTCTTC
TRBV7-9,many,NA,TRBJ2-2,CASSPSPGTGELFF,TGTGCCAGCAGCCCGAGCCCGGGGACCGGGGAGCTGTTTTTT
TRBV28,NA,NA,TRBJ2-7,CASRTTGTASYEQYF,TGTGCCAGCAGAACTACGGGGACTGCCTCCTACGAGCAGTACTTC
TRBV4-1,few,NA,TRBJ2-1,CASSQETTGTYSYNEQFF,TGCGCCAGCAGCCAGGAAACTACTGGGACATACTCCTACAATGAGCAGTTCTTC
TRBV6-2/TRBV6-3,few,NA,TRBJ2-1,CATRLEVNEQFF,TGTGCCACCCGACTAGAGGTTAATGAGCAGTTCTTC
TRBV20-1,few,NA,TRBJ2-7,CSALSVDAYEQYF,TGCAGTGCCCTTAGCGTAGATGCCTACGAGCAGTACTTC
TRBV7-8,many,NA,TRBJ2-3,CASSLGKGHNTDTQYF,TGTGCCAGCAGCTTAGGGAAAGGCCACAACACAGATACGCAGTATTTT
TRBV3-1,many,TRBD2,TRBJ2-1,CASSQVAGFRNEQFF,TGTGCCAGCAGCCAAGTAGCGGGGTTTCGCAATGAGCAGTTCTTC
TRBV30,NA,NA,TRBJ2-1,CAWRVSTAYNEQFF,TGTGCCTGGAGGGTCAGCACAGCATACAATGAGCAGTTCTTC
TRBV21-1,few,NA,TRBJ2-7,CASSNFNGLARHLRKQYF,TGTGCCAGCAGCAATTTCAACGGACTAGCGAGACACCTACGAAAGCAGTACTTC
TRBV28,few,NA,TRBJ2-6,CASSLSGSGANVLTF,TGTGCCAGCAGTTTATCGGGCTCTGGGGCCAACGTCCTGACTTTC
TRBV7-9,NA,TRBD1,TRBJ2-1,CASSRRDRGFNEQFF,TGTGCCAGCAGCCGGCGGGACAGGGGGTTTAATGAGCAGTTCTTC
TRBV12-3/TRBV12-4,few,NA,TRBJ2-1,CASRTGVPYNEQFF,TGTGCCAGCAGGACGGGAGTCCCCTACAATGAGCAGTTCTTC
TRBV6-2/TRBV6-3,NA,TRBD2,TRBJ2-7,CASSLDLREGSYEQYF,TGTGCCAGCAGTTTGGACTTGCGGGAGGGCTCCTACGAGCAGTACTTC
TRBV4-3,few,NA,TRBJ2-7,CASSQVAPGSYVEQYF,TGCGCCAGCAGCCAAGTAGCGCCCGGGTCATATGTGGAGCAGTACTTC
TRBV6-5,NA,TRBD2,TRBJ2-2,CASSYSGLAENTGELFF,TGTGCCAGCAGTTACTCGGGCCTAGCGGAGAACACCGGGGAGCTGTTTTTT
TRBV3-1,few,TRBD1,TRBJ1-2,CASRRRGRLRGYTF,TGTGCCAGCAGGCGTAGGGGGCGCTTGAGAGGCTACACCTTC
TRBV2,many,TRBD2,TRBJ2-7,CASVPPSGGNYEQYF,TGTGCCAGCGTCCCCCCCAGCGGGGGGAACTACGAGCAGTACTTC
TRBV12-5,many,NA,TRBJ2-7,CASRTERASYEQYF,TGTGCTAGCCGGACCGAGAGGGCCTCCTACGAGCAGTACTTC
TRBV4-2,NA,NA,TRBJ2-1,CASSQTQRLGSWDEQFF,TGTGCCAGCAGCCAAACCCAGCGGTTAGGTTCCTGGGATGAGCAGTTCTTC
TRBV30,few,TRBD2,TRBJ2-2,CAWERGLNTGELFF,TGTGCCTGGGAGCGGGGCCTTAACACCGGGGAGCTGTTTTTT
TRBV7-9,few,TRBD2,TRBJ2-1,CASSPSHAGTTYNEQFF,TGTGCCAGCAGCCCCTCACATGCAGGGACTACCTACAATGAGCAGTTCTTC
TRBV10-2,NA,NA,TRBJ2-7,CASTPGPDAGSTPYEQYF,TGCGCCAGCACCCCGGGCCCAGATGCGGGGTCCACGCCCTACGAGCAGTACTTC
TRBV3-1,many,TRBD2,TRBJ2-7,CASSPRDYLYEQYF,TGTGCCAGCAGCCCCCGGGACTACCTTTACGAGCAGTACTTC
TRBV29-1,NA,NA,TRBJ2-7,CSVMGGRGSYDQYF,TGCAGCGTTATGGGGGGTAGAGGGTCTTACGACCAGTACTTC
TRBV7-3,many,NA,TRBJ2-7,CASSLSEGYEQYF,TGTGCCAGCAGCTTAAGCGAGGGATACGAGCAGTACTTC
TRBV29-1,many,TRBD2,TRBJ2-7,CSVDSGTREQYF,TGCAGCGTTGATTCCGGGACTAGGGAGCAGTACTTC
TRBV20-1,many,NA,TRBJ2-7,CSALWMYLSYEQYF,TGCAGTGCTCTTTGGATGTACCTCTCCTACGAGCAGTACTTC
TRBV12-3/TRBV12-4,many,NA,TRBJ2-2,CASRPELAPTGELFF,TGTGCCAGCAGGCCGGAACTTGCCCCCACCGGGGAGCTGTTTTTT
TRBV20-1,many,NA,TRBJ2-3,CSASLGVDTQYF,TGCAGTGCTAGTCTGGGGGTAGATACGCAGTATTTT
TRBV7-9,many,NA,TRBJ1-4,CASSKSGTPNEKLFF,TGTGCCAGCAGCAAGTCAGGGACCCCTAATGAAAAACTGTTTTTT
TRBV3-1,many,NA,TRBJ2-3,CASSQPLRMVASTDTQYF,TGTGCCAGCAGCCAACCCCTAAGGATGGTAGCGAGCACAGATACGCAGTATTTT
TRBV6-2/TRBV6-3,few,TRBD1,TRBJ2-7,CASKGTASYEQYF,TGTGCCAGCAAGGGGACAGCCTCCTACGAGCAGTACTTC
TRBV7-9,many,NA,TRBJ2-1,CASSLVVSDNEQFF,TGTGCCAGCAGCTTAGTAGTCTCGGACAATGAGCAGTTCTTC
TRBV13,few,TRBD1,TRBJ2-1,CASSPRGIPSYNEQFF,TGTGCCAGCAGCCCCAGGGGGATACCCTCCTACAATGAGCAGTTCTTC
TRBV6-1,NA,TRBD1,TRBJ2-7,CASSVPGQEPLEQYF,TGTGCCAGCAGTGTGCCCGGACAGGAGCCTCTAGAGCAGTACTTC
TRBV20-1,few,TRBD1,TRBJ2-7,CATGWDNEQYF,TGCGCGACAGGGTGGGATAACGAGCAGTACTTC
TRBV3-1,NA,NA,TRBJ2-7,CASSQDLLGPNYEQYF,TGTGCCAGCAGCCAAGATCTGTTAGGACCCAACTACGAGCAGTACTTC
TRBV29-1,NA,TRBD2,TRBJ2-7,CSGGGPYEQYF,TGCAGCGGGGGGGGACCCTACGAGCAGTACTTC
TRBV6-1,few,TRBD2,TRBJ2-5,CASSRLAGGETQYF,TGTGCCAGCAGTAGACTAGCGGGGGGAGAGACCCAGTACTTC
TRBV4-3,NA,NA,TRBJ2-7,CASSQNPGAVHEQYF,TGCGCCAGCAGCCAAAATCCAGGGGCCGTCCACGAGCAGTACTTC
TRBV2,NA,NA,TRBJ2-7,CATRRGTHEQYF,TGTGCCACCAGACGAGGGACCCACGAGCAGTACTTC
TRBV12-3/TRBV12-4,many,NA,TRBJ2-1,CASSPSRDYNEQFF,TGTGCCAGCAGTCCCTCTCGGGACTACAATGAGCAGTTCTTC
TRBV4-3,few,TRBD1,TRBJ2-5,CASSQEMGTGLLKTQETQYF,TGCGCCAGCAGCCAAGAGATGGGGACAGGCCTTTTAAAGACCCAAGAGACCCAGTACTTC
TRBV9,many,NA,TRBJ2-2,CASSVFGTASNTGELFF,TGTGCCAGCAGCGTATTCGGGACCGCGTCGAACACCGGGGAGCTGTTTTTT